The next 32 T cell receptor beta chains were all read from a single sample in a study of CD8 T cells in ankylosing spondylitis. TCRdb re-called the 5' RACE reads through MiXCR, storing one row per CDR3 protein. The table records approximately 100,000 distinct CDR3 sequences, 24% of them present only once. Sequencing used synovial fluid, either unsorted or a sorted T cell fraction (not recorded which). These receptors originate from a male donor with ankylosing spondylitis.

This clonotype came up a few times. The chain carries TRBV12-3 or TRBV12-4 and TRBJ1-2; TRBD1 might be the D (6 bases). This CDR3 contains 13 residues. The V end was cut by 7 bases, the J end by 4 bases, with 13 bases between. The chain's CDR3 is CASTERGGYGYTF. The CDR3 coding sequence is TGTGCCAGCACTGAGAGAGGGGGCTATGGCTACACCTTC.

V and J are TRBV11-2 and TRBJ2-2; D is unclear. The V end lost 1 base, the J end lost 4 bases, and 7 bases lay between the germline ends. This CDR3 region has 14 residues. CDR1 SGHAT and CDR2 FQNNGV come from the germline V gene. The DNA of the CDR3 is TGTGCCAGCAGCTTAGGGCATCGCACCGGGGAGCTGTTTTTT. Translated: CASSLGHRTGELFF.

The chain couples TRBV2 to TRBJ2-1; D ambiguous. The CDR3 has 13 residues. Trimming took off 8 bases at V and 6 bases at J, with 14 bases between the two ends. The germline V gene encodes CDR1 SNHLY and CDR2 FYNNEI. The CDR3 reads CASGSVPGNEQFF. In DNA form, the CDR3 reads TGTGCCAGCGGCTCCGTCCCGGGCAATGAGCAGTTCTTC.

The V call is TRBV5-6, the J call TRBJ2-3; possibly TRBD1 for D (5 bases). The V end was cut by 2 bases, the J end by 4 bases, with 8 bases between. This CDR3 comprises 13 residues. Germline CDR1 SGHDT, CDR2 YYEEEE. Here the CDR3 reads CASSFPGPDTQYF. The CDR3 region has the DNA TGTGCCAGCAGCTTCCCAGGGCCAGATACGCAGTATTTT.

This clonotype came up a few times. The chain recombines TRBV25-1 with TRBJ2-1; no definite D call. Trimming removed 2 bases from V and 8 bases from J, with 10 bases in between. Germline CDR1 MGHDK, CDR2 SYGVNS. The CDR3 spans 13 residues. CDR3 region: CASSEPHLDEQFF. DNA for the CDR3: TGTGCCAGCAGTGAACCCCACTTGGATGAGCAGTTCTTC.

V usage is TRBV7-9 and J usage is TRBJ2-2, with D uncertain. With 1 base removed from V and 2 bases from J, the gap between germline ends came to 8 bases. The V gene's germline CDR1 is SEHNR and CDR2 FQNEAQ (reference sequence). This CDR3 has 15 residues. As DNA, the CDR3 is TGTGCCAGCAGCTTAGAGGCAGGCAACACCGGGGAGCTGTTTTTT. Its protein is CASSLEAGNTGELFF.

This clonotype was seen a handful of times. This chain joins TRBV24-1 and TRBJ2-1, with 10 bases aligning to TRBD2. The CDR3 is 13 amino acids. With V trimmed by 6 bases and J by 13 bases, 8 bases remained unmatched. Germline V gives CDR1 KGHDR, CDR2 SFDVKD. CDR3 amino acids: CATSPYLAGEQFF. In DNA form, the CDR3 reads TGTGCCACCAGTCCATACCTAGCGGGAGAACAGTTCTTC.

This clonotype was seen many times. The CDR3 protein is CASSPHEGLRGYTF. In DNA form, the CDR3 reads TGCGCCAGCAGCCCGCATGAGGGCTTAAGGGGCTACACCTTC. The chain joins TRBV5-1 to TRBJ1-2; no firm D call. Germline CDR1 SGHRS, CDR2 YFSETQ. Trimming shortened V by 4 bases and J by 8 bases, and 18 bases separated the two germline ends. The CDR3 has 14 amino acids.

This sequence joins TRBV9 and TRBJ1-2, with no clear D. The CDR3 loop spans 15 amino acids. Germline CDR1 reads SGDLS; CDR2 reads YYNGEE. V was trimmed by 4 bases and J by 0 bases, leaving 13 bases between them. This CDR3 is CASSPRAATNYGYTF. The DNA for the CDR3 is TGTGCCAGCAGCCCCCGGGCAGCCACTAACTATGGCTACACCTTC.

V usage is TRBV28 and J usage is TRBJ2-7; perhaps TRBD2 as D (6 bases). There are 13 residues in the CDR3. CDR1 is MDHEN, CDR2 SYDVKM, per germline. CDR3 DNA: TGTGTCAGCAGCCGTGGGGGGTTAGGAGAGCAGTACGTC. Translating it yields CVSSRGGLGEQYV.

The rearrangement joins TRBV5-4 to TRBJ2-3, with TRBD2 identical over 7 bases. The V segment lost 1 base and the J segment 3 bases; nucleotides outside the gene matches: 2. Germline V gene lookup returns CDR1 SGHNT and CDR2 YYREEE (reference sequence). The CDR3 covers 14 residues. For the CDR3, the DNA is TGTGCCAGCAGCTTGAGCGGGAAGACAGATACGCAGTATTTT. Translating gives CASSLSGKTDTQYF.

This clonotype was observed at least ten times. CDR3 coding DNA: TGCAGTGCTAGAGAGCTCTTGGGGACCCAGTACTTC. Amino acid sequence: CSARELLGTQYF. V is TRBV20-1 and J is TRBJ2-5; no firm D call. The length of the CDR3 is 12 residues. Trimming shortened V by 0 bases and J by 7 bases, and 9 bases separated the two germline ends. Germline-derived CDR1 and CDR2 are DFQATT and SNEGSKA (reference sequence).

A few counts support this clonotype. The chain employs TRBV10-3 and TRBJ2-3, with 8 bases matching TRBD1. With V trimmed by 10 bases and J by 0 bases, 3 bases remained unmatched. The germline CDR1 and CDR2 sequences are ENHRY and SYGVKD. The CDR3 runs 13 residues. The CDR3 DNA sequence: TGTGCCACCAGGGGGCTCAGCACAGATACGCAGTATTTT. The encoded protein is CATRGLSTDTQYF.

This clonotype was recorded a few times. This chain joins TRBV20-1 and TRBJ2-3; possibly TRBD2 for D (5 bases). The CDR3 spans 14 residues. Deletions cut 3 bases from V and 2 bases from J, with 12 bases between. CDR1 DFQATT and CDR2 SNEGSKA come from the germline V gene (reference sequence). CDR3 sequence: CSASFEGDTDTQYF. Written as DNA, the CDR3 is TGCAGTGCTAGTTTTGAGGGTGACACAGATACGCAGTATTTT.

Only a few counts were recorded for this clonotype. The gene calls are TRBV15 and TRBJ2-6; D gene uncertain. The CDR3 contains 17 residues. Between the trimmed V and J ends, which lost 0 bases and 0 bases, there was a span of 9 bases. Per the germline V gene, CDR1 is LNHNV and CDR2 is YYDKDF (reference sequence). The CDR3 region is CATSREGPSSGANVLTF. In DNA, the CDR3 is TGTGCCACCAGCAGAGAAGGACCGAGCTCTGGGGCCAACGTCCTGACTTTC. The variable domain in full, completed from reference TRBV15 and TRBJ2-6, reads DAMVIQNPRYQVTQFGKPVTLSCSQTLNHNVMYWYQQKSSQAPKLLFHYYDKDFNNEADTPDNFQSRRPNTSFCFLDIRSPGLGDTAMYLCATSREGPSSGANVLTFGAGSRLTVL.

The chain joins TRBV20-1 to TRBJ1-2, with D possibly matching TRBD1 (6 bases). V lost 1 base to trimming and J lost 8 bases, with 11 bases between them. The CDR3 length is 12 residues. CDR1 is DFQATT, CDR2 SNEGSKA, per germline (reference sequence). CDR3 region: CSARAEGGGYTF. In nucleotides, the CDR3 is TGCAGTGCTAGAGCAGAGGGGGGCGGCTACACCTTC.

This clonotype was seen only a few times. The V gene is TRBV20-1, the J gene TRBJ2-3; D is ambiguous. The CDR3 has 14 amino acids. CDR1 is DFQATT and CDR2 is SNEGSKA in the germline V gene (reference sequence). Trimming cost V 6 bases and J 1 base, with 14 bases left between them. The CDR3 sequence is CSATDGRGTDTQYF. CDR3 in DNA: TGCAGTGCGACGGACGGCCGCGGCACAGATACGCAGTATTTT.

This rearrangement joins TRBV6-1 to TRBJ1-5; TRBD1 matches at 7 bases. The CDR3 has 15 residues. V shed 6 bases, J shed 4 bases, and the junction held 9 bases outside the gene matches. CDR1 is MNHNS, CDR2 SASEGT, per germline. CDR3 in amino acids: CASRPPGTANQPQHF. The CDR3 DNA is TGTGCCAGCAGACCTCCCGGGACAGCTAATCAGCCCCAGCATTTT.

This clonotype was recorded only once. The chain joins TRBV30 to TRBJ2-5, with 8 bases aligning to TRBD2. Germline CDR1 is GTSNPN and CDR2 is SVGIG (reference sequence). The J segment lost 4 bases and the V segment lost 4 bases, leaving 2 bases of the junction unmatched. The CDR3 is 12 residues long. The CDR3, as DNA: TGTGCCTGGACAAGCGGGGGAGAGACCCAGTACTTC. Its translation: CAWTSGGETQYF. Using reference TRBV30 and TRBJ2-5 for the parts outside the CDR3, the full variable domain is SQTIHQWPATLVQPVGSPLSLECTVEGTSNPNLYWYRQAAGRGLQLLFYSVGIGQISSEVPQNLSASRPQDRQFILSSKKLLLSDSGFYLCAWTSGGETQYFGPGTRLLVL.

The V call is TRBV29-1, the J call TRBJ2-3; D might be TRBD1 or TRBD2, each matching 6 bases. This CDR3 has 16 amino acids. Germline CDR1 is SQVTM and CDR2 is ANQGSEA. Trimming took 2 bases from V and 0 from J, leaving 15 bases between them. Here the CDR3 reads CSVELPGGSSTDTQYF. The CDR3 DNA is TGCAGCGTTGAACTCCCCGGGGGCTCTAGCACAGATACGCAGTATTTT.

A few counts support this clonotype. The rearrangement uses TRBV11-2 and TRBJ2-7; 8 bases fit TRBD1. This CDR3 region has 15 residues. J lost 0 bases, V lost 6 bases, and 7 bases had no gene match. CDR1 and CDR2 (germline): SGHAT, FQNNGV. The CDR3 bases are TGTGCCAGCAGTACAGACAGGGGAAGCTCCTACGAGCAGTACGTC. Translated, it gives CASSTDRGSSYEQYV.

This clonotype was observed a few times. This chain connects TRBV20-1 to TRBJ2-7, with D perhaps TRBD2 (6 bases). The CDR3 is 14 residues long. The V and J ends lost 1 base and 5 bases respectively, with 15 bases between them. The germline V gene has CDR1 DFQATT and CDR2 SNEGSKA (reference sequence). The CDR3 is CSARVVRGWDEQYF. The CDR3 DNA reads as TGCAGTGCTAGAGTAGTACGGGGGTGGGACGAGCAGTACTTC.

There are a few counts of this clonotype. The gene calls are TRBV5-1 and TRBJ2-1, with a weak D call TRBD2 (6 bases). V was trimmed by 6 bases and J by 9 bases, leaving 7 bases between them. The CDR3 contains 10 residues. Germline CDR1 and CDR2: SGHRS and YFSETQ. This chain's CDR3 is CASTGVEQFF. The CDR3, as DNA: TGCGCCAGCACGGGAGTTGAGCAGTTCTTC.

In its sample, this clonotype was seen a few times. The chain carries TRBV28 and TRBJ2-1; D is possibly TRBD1 or TRBD2 (5 bases each). Germline V gene data show CDR1 as MDHEN and CDR2 as SYDVKM. V lost 5 bases to trimming and J lost 0 bases, with 11 bases between them. This CDR3 comprises 15 residues. This chain's CDR3 is CASSRPGTSYNEQFF. The CDR3 bases are TGTGCCAGCAGTAGGCCGGGGACCTCCTACAATGAGCAGTTCTTC.

This clonotype has more than one count but fewer than ten. The chain uses TRBV4-2 and TRBJ2-5; D is undetermined. Trimming took off 2 bases at V and 2 bases at J, with 15 bases between the two ends. The CDR3 has 16 residues. In germline, CDR1 is LGHNA, CDR2 YNFKEQ. DNA of the CDR3: TGTGCCAGCAGCCAAACGAACAACCTAGAACAAGAGACCCAGTACTTC. Its translation is CASSQTNNLEQETQYF.

This clonotype was seen only a few times. The chain couples TRBV14 to TRBJ2-1, with TRBD2 identical over 9 bases. V was pared by 1 base and J by 6 bases, with 7 bases of the junction left unmatched. The CDR3 spans 16 residues. Germline values: CDR1 SGHDN, CDR2 FVKESK. The CDR3 region is CASSQVETSGFNEQFF. Written as DNA, the CDR3 is TGTGCCAGCAGCCAAGTTGAGACTAGCGGTTTCAATGAGCAGTTCTTC. The whole variable domain, filled in from reference TRBV14 and TRBJ2-1, reads EAGVTQFPSHSVIEKGQTVTLRCDPISGHDNLYWYRRVMGKEIKFLLHFVKESKQDESGMPNNRFLAERTGGTYSTLKVQPAELEDSGVYFCASSQVETSGFNEQFFGPGTRLTVL.

On this clonotype itself: At one boundary the junction diverges from the germline segment, which might be a read error. In DNA form, the CDR3 reads TGTGCCAGCAGCACGGGACTAGCGGGCTCCCACTTC. Translating gives CASSTGLAGSHF. The chain is built from TRBV7-9 and TRBJ2-7, with 12 bases identical to TRBD2. Germline V CDR1 and CDR2: SEHNR, FQNEAQ (reference sequence). The CDR3 loop spans 12 amino acids.

The table lists this clonotype with a few counts. V gene TRBV6-1 combines with J gene TRBJ2-7; 12 bases are shared with TRBD2. CDR1 is MNHNS, CDR2 SASEGT, per germline. With V trimmed by 6 bases and J by 3 bases, 3 bases remained unmatched. The CDR3 covers 14 residues. Written as DNA, the CDR3 is TGTGCCAGCAGCCAGACTAGCGGGAGCTACGAGCAGTACTTC. It specifies CASSQTSGSYEQYF.

The rearrangement links TRBV20-1 to TRBJ2-2; D might be TRBD2 (5 bases). CDR3 size: 12 residues. Trimming took 6 bases from V and 5 from J, leaving 10 bases between them. Germline V gene data show CDR1 as DFQATT and CDR2 as SNEGSKA (reference sequence). CDR3 nucleotides: TGCAGTGCCGCCACTAGGACCGGGGAGCTGTTTTTT. Protein sequence: CSAATRTGELFF.

This clonotype appeared many times. The genes are TRBV11-2 and TRBJ2-1; TRBD1 matches 7 bases. Germline loops: CDR1 SGHAT, CDR2 FQNNGV. CDR3 length: 14 amino acids. J gave up 8 bases and V 6 bases, and 10 bases lay outside the gene matches. CDR3 loop: CASRSPRDRDEQFF. The CDR3 DNA sequence: TGTGCCAGCAGATCCCCCCGGGACAGAGATGAGCAGTTCTTC.

This clonotype was observed a few times. This chain uses TRBV7-9 with TRBJ2-3, with 9 bases lining up with TRBD1. J gave up 2 bases and V 8 bases, and 5 bases lay outside the gene matches. The CDR3 loop spans 14 amino acids. Germline CDR1 reads SEHNR; CDR2 reads FQNEAQ (reference sequence). The CDR3 DNA reads as TGTGCCAGCGTGGGGACAGGGTCCACAGATACGCAGTATTTT. It is translated as CASVGTGSTDTQYF.

V and J are TRBV7-8 and TRBJ1-5; D is possibly TRBD1 (5 bases). Deletions cut 1 base from V and 5 bases from J, with 12 bases between. The germline V gene has CDR1 SGHVS and CDR2 FQNEAQ. The CDR3 sequence is 15 residues long. In nucleotides, the CDR3 is TGTGCCAGCAGCTTAGTTCTGGGGGAAGATCAGCCCCAGCATTTT. Its protein is CASSLVLGEDQPQHF.